Below, 10 T cell receptor beta chains from the same sample are listed, as sequenced in a study of CD49a tissue-resident CD8 T cells in human skin. The assay was immunoSEQ multiplex PCR, and TCRdb's table has in-frame clones only and misses some. Here the sample spans about 1,500 clones, roughly three fifths being singletons. Material for sequencing was CLA- CD8+ effector memory T cells sorted from blood. The receptors shown here come from a human donor in good health.

The chain joins TRBV6-4 to TRBJ2-3; 7 nucleotides line up with TRBD2. V trimming: 0 bases; J trimming: 5 bases; junction bases outside the gene matches: 2. Germline V gene lookup returns CDR1 MRHNA and CDR2 SNTAGT. CDR3 length equals 14 residues. The CDR3 DNA follows: TGTGCCAGCAGTGACTCTGGGGAGGGAGATACGCAGTATTTT. This gives the protein CASSDSGEGDTQYF.

The chain uses TRBV2 and TRBJ1-5, with D perhaps matching TRBD1 (5 bases). The CDR3 runs 14 residues. Germline assignment: CDR1 SNHLY and CDR2 FYNNEI. Trimming took 7 bases from V and 5 from J, leaving 15 bases between them. CDR3 region: CASTGGLEHQPQHF. The CDR3 coding sequence is TGTGCCAGCACGGGGGGATTGGAACATCAGCCCCAGCATTTT.

The J gene is TRBJ2-1, the V gene TRBV10-3; D may be TRBD1 (6 bases). Trimming removed 5 bases at V and 2 bases at J, with 19 bases between. Looked up from germline, CDR1 is ENHRY and CDR2 is SYGVKD. The length of the CDR3 is 17 residues. The CDR3 DNA reads TGTGCCATCAGTTACAAACCTCAGGGGAACCCCTACAATGAGCAGTTCTTC. As protein: CAISYKPQGNPYNEQFF.

This chain uses TRBV10-3 with TRBJ2-7; 9 bases are shared with TRBD2. CDR3 size: 14 residues. Germline CDR1 and CDR2: ENHRY and SYGVKD. J gave up 1 base and V 6 bases, and 4 bases lay outside the gene matches. In DNA, the CDR3 is TGTGCCATCAGCGAGACTAGCGGATCCTACGAGCAGTACTTC. It encodes CAISETSGSYEQYF.

The CDR3 region is CASSEAVGDFYGYTF. CDR3 DNA sequence: TGTGCCAGCAGTGAAGCAGTAGGAGATTTCTATGGCTACACCTTC. The rearrangement joins TRBV6-1 to TRBJ1-2; D gene ambiguous. The length of the CDR3 is 15 residues. Germline CDR1 is MNHNS and CDR2 is SASEGT. V was pared by 0 bases and J by 4 bases, with 12 bases between.

In its sample, this clone was seen a few times. The chain has TRBV6-1 and TRBJ2-1; tentatively, D is TRBD2 (6 bases). The V end lost 2 bases, the J end lost 2 bases, and 13 bases lay between the germline ends. The CDR3 is 16 amino acids. Germline CDR1 is MNHNS and CDR2 is SASEGT. The CDR3 DNA sequence: TGTGCCAGCAGTGAATCCGACGGGAGCCCCTACAATGAGCAGTTCTTC. This translates into CASSESDGSPYNEQFF.

The CDR3 DNA follows: TGTGCCAGCAGCACCCCGGTAAGGGACTTGGAGCAGTACTTC. It is translated as CASSTPVRDLEQYF. The V call is TRBV7-2, the J call TRBJ2-7; D is possibly TRBD2 (6 bases). Trimming left V 5 bases short and J 7 bases short, with 18 bases between. CDR1 SGHTA and CDR2 FQGNSA come from the germline V gene. The CDR3 contains 14 residues.

This clone is labeled large. DNA of the CDR3: TGTGCCAGCAGTGACTCGACTAGCGGGAGCAATGAGCAGTTCTTC. Amino acids: CASSDSTSGSNEQFF. The V call is TRBV6-4, the J call TRBJ2-1, with 12 bases aligning to TRBD2. The CDR3 runs to 15 residues. After removal of 0 bases from V and 6 bases from J, the junction contained 0 bases not matched to a gene. The V gene's germline CDR1 is MRHNA and CDR2 SNTAGT.

This sequence joins TRBV28 and TRBJ1-5; D possibly corresponds to TRBD1 (5 bases). Per the germline V gene, CDR1 is MDHEN and CDR2 is SYDVKM. Trimming took 1 base from V and 6 from J, leaving 13 bases between them. This CDR3 has 15 amino acids. CDR3 residues: CASSLSRTPSQPQHF. The CDR3 DNA sequence: TGTGCCAGCAGTTTATCACGGACACCCAGTCAGCCCCAGCATTTT.

The chain links TRBV6-4 to TRBJ2-3; 8 bases fit TRBD1. The CDR3 contains 15 residues. V trimming: 8 bases; J trimming: 4 bases; junction bases outside the gene matches: 11. CDR1 is MRHNA and CDR2 is SNTAGT in the germline V gene. CDR3 in DNA: TGTGCCAGCGCGAAGACAGGGGACGGCGCAGATACGCAGTATTTT. Translated, it gives CASAKTGDGADTQYF.